These 4 T cell receptor beta chains came from one sample sequenced in a study of T cell repertoires in cytomegalovirus infection. TCRdb reprocessed the reads with MiXCR, giving one entry per CDR3 protein. The sample includes 680,000 or so distinct CDR3 sequences, approximately 40% of them seen just once. The sample consisted of PBMCs. These receptor sequences come from a human donor in good health (CMV status not recorded). Some clones in this sample may be carry-over from other donors' samples.

The CDR3 loop reads CSARDINGHNYFEQFF. The CDR3 coding sequence is TGCAGTGCTAGAGATATTAATGGACATAACTATTTTGAGCAGTTCTTC. This chain connects TRBV20-1 to TRBJ2-1; D is perhaps TRBD1 (5 bases). Per germline, CDR1 DFQATT and CDR2 SNEGSKA (reference sequence). V lost 0 bases and J lost 9, with 21 bases in between. The CDR3 is 16 amino acids.

This clonotype was picked up many times. One end of the junction varies from germline; a read error may be responsible. The CDR3: CASSLGDSSNQPQHF. The CDR3 nucleotides read TGTGCCAGCAGCCTAGGGGACAGCTCCAATCAGCCCCAGCATTTT. The rearrangement links TRBV5-1 to TRBJ1-5; 7 nucleotides agree with TRBD1. Germline-derived CDR1 and CDR2 are SGHRS and YFSETQ. CDR3 length equals 15 residues.

This clonotype has a count of ten or more. This chain joins TRBV7-9 and TRBJ1-1, with a weak D call TRBD1 (5 bases). Trimming took off 1 base at V and 1 base at J, with 10 bases between the two ends. The germline V gene encodes CDR1 SEHNR and CDR2 FQNEAQ (reference sequence). The CDR3 loop spans 15 amino acids. This CDR3 is CASSLGGSPNTEAFF. CDR3 in DNA: TGTGCCAGCAGCTTAGGGGGGTCTCCGAACACTGAAGCTTTCTTT. Variable domain in full (rest from reference TRBV7-9 and TRBJ1-1): DTGVSQNPRHKITKRGQNVTFRCDPISEHNRLYWYRQTLGQGPEFLTYFQNEAQLEKSRLLSDRFSAERPKGSFSTLEIQRTEQGDSAMYLCASSLGGSPNTEAFFGQGTRLTVV.

V is TRBV12-5 and J is TRBJ1-2, with no clear D. The CDR3 loop spans 12 amino acids. Germline lookup yields CDR1 LGHNT and CDR2 FRNRAP. V was trimmed by 4 bases and J by 3 bases, leaving 6 bases between them. CDR3: CASGSVHYGYTF. CDR3 bases: TGTGCTAGTGGTTCCGTGCACTATGGCTACACCTTC.